Reported below is one T cell receptor (beta chain). It has no known antigen specificity. No base-level quality is on record; no much larger clone is a single base apart. This specimen belongs to a study of control samples from healthy donors and cancer patients (dated by TCRdb to 2018 to 2021). The CDR3 contains 12 residues, cysteine and phenylalanine counted. Only the CDR3 region is kept as DNA, spanning 36 bases read in frame from base 1. The germline V and J ends show losses of 6 bases and 8 bases respectively, and no gene match explains 7 bases of the junction. The germline V gene (reference sequence) sets CDR1 to SGHNT and CDR2 to YYREEE. Libraries were made using the immunoSEQ multiplex PCR assay. TCRdb retrieved this table from immuneACCESS and kept in-frame rearrangements only. Not all clones are present; in checked studies, unresolved V genes account for under half, and no reason is known for the remainder. Present in this sample are about 35,000 clones, approximately 95% of which were seen just once. The ten largest clones take up around 1.8% of the sample.

The TCR was taken from a middle-aged man with colorectal cancer. The chain employs TRBV5-4 and TRBJ1-2; 7 bases in the middle match TRBD1. The sequenced sample consisted of PBMCs. The bases are TGTGCCAGCACCGAGGGGGCTAGGGGCTACACCTTC. This translates into CASTEGARGYTF.